What follows is one TCR beta chain and its context. Germline V gene sequence: CDR1 GTSNPN, CDR2 SVGIG (reference sequence). V was pared by 0 bases and J by 0 bases, with 15 bases between. The CDR3 sequence is 17 residues long. This sample is drawn from a study of blood T cell repertoires in COVID-19. In terms of age and location, participants ranged from roughly 18 to 89 years and lived in approximately 26 US areas. Participants were placed into cohorts based on the clinical history they reported. Contact with a PCR-confirmed or clinician-diagnosed COVID-19 case occurred within 2 weeks of entry. In the original processing: It was from reference gene primer amplification that nucleated cell counts were estimated. Only in-frame clones appear in the TCRdb table, and some are missing; sequencing was by immunoSEQ multiplex PCR. V, J and clone size reflect that table, while D and trimming were determined from the DNA. The table shows around 250,000 clones, with over 80% occurring only once.

The sample was PBMCs or T cells enriched from blood (not recorded which). This sequence joins TRBV30 and TRBJ1-5, with D unresolved. The receptor was isolated from a woman between 35 and 50 years old who had been exposed to COVID-19. The CDR3 spells CAWSVGQTSNSNQPQHF. In nucleotides, the CDR3 is TGTGCCTGGAGTGTCGGGCAGACTAGCAATAGCAATCAGCCCCAGCATTTT.